A single sample is the source of the 17 T cell receptor beta chains below, sequenced in a study of T-cell memory formation after mild COVID-19 (dated by TCRdb to the early 2020s). Libraries were made using 5' RACE. Sequenced using an Illumina NovaSeq 6000. Using fastp at Q25 and MiXCR, TCRdb reprocessed the public reads and kept productive beta chains. Entries that share a CDR3 protein sequence are merged under the most common genes and DNA. This sample gives over 450,000 distinct CDR3 sequences in total; roughly 22% of them show up just once. The ten biggest clones cover roughly an eighth of the sample. Sequenced input: PBMCs or a T cell subset sorted from them (not recorded which). Every receptor here comes from an adult woman who had mild COVID-19 (a few samples of this study predate the infection). The sample titles of this study are shuffled in the database, so cell type and time point are left out; the donor was told from shared clones.

The chain carries TRBV5-1 and TRBJ2-3, with D perhaps assigned TRBD1 or TRBD2 (5 bases each). There are 15 residues in the CDR3. Germline V gene data show CDR1 as SGHRS and CDR2 as YFSETQ. Trimming took 0 bases from V and 3 from J, leaving 11 bases between them. The CDR3 DNA reads as TGCGCCAGCAGCTTGGGAGGGGCCGAGACAGATACGCAGTATTTT. Protein sequence: CASSLGGAETDTQYF.

The rearrangement links TRBV12-3 or TRBV12-4 to TRBJ2-5, with 8 bases aligning to TRBD1. The CDR3 spans 15 residues. V shed 5 bases, J shed 1 base, and the junction held 6 bases outside the gene matches. In nucleotides, the CDR3 is TGTGCCAGCAGTCACCGGGACAGGATCCAAGAGACCCAGTACTTC. This gives the protein CASSHRDRIQETQYF.

This clonotype showed up just a few times. J is TRBJ2-7 and V is TRBV20-1; 7 bases line up with TRBD1. With 2 bases clipped from V and 4 bases from J, the junction kept 11 bases outside the gene matches. Germline CDR1 and CDR2: DFQATT and SNEGSKA (reference sequence). The CDR3 contains 15 residues. CDR3 sequence: CSARHRDRPTYEQYF. CDR3 DNA: TGCAGTGCTAGACACCGGGACAGACCTACTTACGAGCAGTACTTC.

This clonotype occurred a few times. This rearrangement joins TRBV9 to TRBJ1-2; possible D gene TRBD1, 5 bases. From germline, CDR1 is SGDLS and CDR2 YYNGEE. The V gene lost 0 bases and the J gene lost 7 bases, with 19 bases spanning the gap. The CDR3 spans 16 residues. CDR3 loop: CASSVALRGGDSGYTF. The CDR3 DNA is TGTGCCAGCAGCGTAGCGTTGCGGGGGGGAGATTCTGGCTACACCTTC. The whole variable domain, filled in from reference TRBV9 and TRBJ1-2, reads DSGVTQTPKHLITATGQRVTLRCSPRSGDLSVYWYQQSLDQGLQFLIQYYNGEERAKGNILERFSAQQFPDLHSELNLSSLELGDSALYFCASSVALRGGDSGYTFGSGTRLTVV.

There are a few counts of this clonotype. The V call is TRBV18, the J call TRBJ2-3; TRBD1 matches at 7 bases. Losses at the gene ends were 1 base for V and 1 base for J; bases not matched to a gene: 5. CDR3 length: 16 residues. The germline V gene has CDR1 KGHSH and CDR2 LQKENI. The CDR3, as DNA: TGTGCCAGCTCACCACGCCGGGACAGCCGCACAGATACGCAGTATTTT. Its translation is CASSPRRDSRTDTQYF.

This clonotype has a handful of counts. The chain couples TRBV9 to TRBJ2-1, with 7 bases lining up with TRBD2. The CDR3 is 17 residues long. Germline V lookup: CDR1 SGDLS, CDR2 YYNGEE. The V gene end was trimmed by 4 bases and the J gene end by 7 bases; junction bases not matched to a gene: 17. The CDR3: CASSPRGVGGKGNEQFF. The CDR3 bases are TGTGCCAGCAGCCCCCGAGGCGTGGGGGGGAAGGGGAATGAGCAGTTCTTC.

The chain links TRBV27 to TRBJ2-5; D ambiguous. Trimming removed 4 bases from V and 2 bases from J, with 11 bases in between. CDR1 is MNHEY and CDR2 is SMNVEV in the germline V gene (reference sequence). The CDR3 is made up of 14 amino acids. The CDR3 is CASSYVGPQETQYF. For the CDR3, the DNA is TGTGCCAGCAGTTATGTGGGCCCTCAAGAGACCCAGTACTTC.

V and J are TRBV4-1 and TRBJ2-7; a possible D gene is TRBD2 (5 bases). Germline V CDR1 and CDR2: MGHRA, YSYEKL. The CDR3 sequence is 13 residues long. V lost 1 base and J 7 bases, leaving 11 bases between the germline ends. CDR3 sequence reads: CASSQANREEQYF. In DNA, the CDR3 is TGCGCCAGCAGCCAAGCAAATAGGGAGGAGCAGTACTTC.

The V call is TRBV12-3 or TRBV12-4, the J call TRBJ2-7, with TRBD1 matching over 9 bases. After removal of 9 bases from V and 1 base from J, the junction contained 10 bases not matched to a gene. The CDR3 runs 15 residues. CDR3 amino acids: CARRPTGTGSYEQYF. The DNA of the CDR3 is TGTGCCAGAAGGCCCACGGGGACAGGGTCCTACGAGCAGTACTTC.

This clonotype was observed a handful of times. The J gene is TRBJ2-2, the V gene TRBV10-2; TRBD2 agrees at 9 bases. V trimming: 6 bases; J trimming: 5 bases; junction bases outside the gene matches: 7. Germline V lookup: CDR1 WSHSY, CDR2 SAAADI. The CDR3 contains 15 residues. Here the CDR3 DNA reads TGCGCCAGCAGGGTAGCGGGAGCTGATACCGGGGAGCTGTTTTTT. Translated: CASRVAGADTGELFF.

The chain employs TRBV15 and TRBJ2-3; 7 bases match TRBD1. The germline V gene has CDR1 LNHNV and CDR2 YYDKDF (reference sequence). CDR3 length: 17 residues. Trimming at V came to 5 bases and at J to 2 bases, leaving 13 bases not matched to a gene. CDR3 sequence reads: CATSVGTAWSFTDTQYF. The CDR3 DNA reads TGTGCCACCAGCGTTGGGACAGCATGGTCTTTCACAGATACGCAGTATTTT.

DNA for the CDR3: TGCGCCAGCAGCCAAGAGTCCCAGGGTCTGGACGAGCAGTACTTC. It encodes CASSQESQGLDEQYF. The chain has TRBV4-3 and TRBJ2-7; D may be TRBD1 (5 bases). Germline V gene lookup returns CDR1 LGHNA and CDR2 YSLEER. The CDR3 extends over 15 amino acids. V lost 0 bases, J lost 5 bases, and 14 bases lay in between.

This clonotype has just a few counts. The rearrangement uses TRBV24-1 and TRBJ1-4; D not certain. The CDR3 loop spans 15 amino acids. Germline CDR1 and CDR2: KGHDR and SFDVKD. Trimming shortened V by 6 bases and J by 5 bases, and 15 bases separated the two germline ends. CDR3 nucleotides: TGTGCCACCAGTTCGTCCCGAGGAGGCAATGAAAAACTGTTTTTT. It specifies CATSSSRGGNEKLFF.

The gene calls are TRBV7-2 and TRBJ2-3, with 7 bases lining up with TRBD1. CDR1 is SGHTA and CDR2 is FQGNSA in the germline V gene. This CDR3 spans 13 amino acids. Trimming removed 6 bases from V and 10 bases from J; junction bases left unmatched: 10. The CDR3 bases are TGTGCCAGCAGACCCGCCTTTGACAGGGCGCAGTATTTT. Its translation: CASRPAFDRAQYF. Together with reference TRBV7-2 and TRBJ2-3, the CDR3 gives the full variable domain: GAGVSQSPSNKVTEKGKDVELRCDPISGHTALYWYRQSLGQGLEFLIYFQGNSAPDKSGLPSDRFSAERTGGSVSTLTIQRTQQEDSAVYLCASRPAFDRAQYFGPGTRLTVL.

The chain combines TRBV14 with TRBJ2-1; D remains unclear. Germline lookup yields CDR1 SGHDN and CDR2 FVKESK. Trimming left V 4 bases short and J 0 bases short, with 16 bases between. This CDR3 contains 17 residues. CDR3 region: CASSLWALASSYNEQFF. CDR3 bases: TGTGCCAGCAGCCTCTGGGCACTTGCCAGCTCCTACAATGAGCAGTTCTTC. The full variable domain, in which reference TRBV14 and TRBJ2-1 provide the parts outside the CDR3, is EAGVTQFPSHSVIEKGQTVTLRCDPISGHDNLYWYRRVMGKEIKFLLHFVKESKQDESGMPNNRFLAERTGGTYSTLKVQPAELEDSGVYFCASSLWALASSYNEQFFGPGTRLTVL.

This clonotype has just a few counts. The chain has TRBV7-3 and TRBJ2-7; 13 bases line up with TRBD2. The ends lost 2 bases at V and 6 bases at J; junction bases unmatched: 1. Germline V gene sequence: CDR1 SGHTA, CDR2 FQGTGA. CDR3 size: 14 residues. CDR3 in amino acids: CASSLGLAGAEQYF. Written as DNA, the CDR3 is TGTGCCAGCAGCTTAGGACTAGCGGGAGCCGAGCAGTACTTC.

Only one count was recorded for this clonotype. V gene TRBV28 combines with J gene TRBJ2-5; possible D gene TRBD2, 5 bases. Germline values: CDR1 MDHEN, CDR2 SYDVKM. The CDR3 covers 15 residues. Deletions cut 8 bases from V and 4 bases from J, with 20 bases between. As DNA, the CDR3 is TGTGCCAGCGGGGAGACTTGGCCCTCCGGAGAGACCCAGTACTTC. This codes for CASGETWPSGETQYF.